This TCR beta chain originates from a study of blood T cells in healthy people across ages. The length of the CDR3 is 14 residues. Trimming at V came to 6 bases and at J to 1 base, leaving 4 bases not matched to a gene. Germline V gene sequence: CDR1 SQVTM, CDR2 ANQGSEA. General observations from the study: Versus aged donors, long-lived donors had higher diversity and more naive CD4+ cells. A strong correlation was found between TCR beta diversity and the percentage of naive T cells.

For the second PCR, which ran for roughly 6 to 12 cycles, a sample-barcoded 5' primer and a J-beta primer mix were used. TCRdb independently ran MiXCR on the 5' RACE reads; one entry per CDR3 protein. The sample holds about 1,500,000 distinct CDR3 sequences, roughly 40% seen once. Each donor supplied around 9.9 milliliters of peripheral blood. Extraction of total RNA produced a minimum of 6 micrograms from each sample. About this clonotype: Its cognate antigen is unknown.

The receptor was derived from a young woman in good health. Sequencing was performed on blood. The rearrangement links TRBV29-1 to TRBJ2-2, with 8 bases aligning to TRBD1. Here the CDR3 reads CSVSGQGNTGELFF. The CDR3 nucleotides are TGCAGCGTAAGCGGACAGGGGAACACCGGGGAGCTGTTTTTT.